These 27 T cell receptor beta chains were sequenced from one sample in a study of T cell responses to AZD1222 COVID-19 vaccine. Measured with immunoSEQ multiplex PCR; TCRdb has only the in-frame clones, and not every one. The sample carries about 190,000 clones, 94% recorded once. The sequencing used peripheral blood, collected on day 0 of AZD1222 vaccination. These receptor sequences come from an adult in good health.

The chain joins TRBV12-3 or TRBV12-4 to TRBJ1-6; D perhaps matches TRBD1 (5 bases). V was trimmed by 6 bases and J by 7 bases, leaving 10 bases between them. This CDR3 is 13 amino acids long. The chain's CDR3 is CASSQRGNSPLHF. The DNA for the CDR3 is TGTGCCAGCAGCCAGCGGGGCAATTCACCCCTCCACTTT.

Only one count was recorded for this clone. V and J are TRBV20-1 and TRBJ1-3, with D unresolved. The length of the CDR3 is 12 residues. Trimming stripped 3 bases from V and 1 base from J, with 4 bases between. The germline CDR1 and CDR2 sequences are DFQATT and SNEGSKA (reference sequence). The CDR3 region is CSASLSGNTIYF. CDR3 DNA sequence: TGCAGTGCTAGTCTTTCTGGAAACACCATATATTTT.

The CDR3 is CSVVGGRNTEAFF. The CDR3 DNA follows: TGCAGCGTAGTAGGGGGGAGGAACACTGAAGCTTTCTTT. The V call is TRBV29-1, the J call TRBJ1-1; perhaps TRBD1 as D (6 bases). Germline V gives CDR1 SQVTM, CDR2 ANQGSEA. Trimming shortened V by 6 bases and J by 1 base, and 12 bases separated the two germline ends. The CDR3 extends over 13 amino acids.

The chain has TRBV28 and TRBJ1-2; D remains unclear. Trimming took 2 bases from V and 4 from J, leaving 11 bases between them. Germline lookup yields CDR1 MDHEN and CDR2 SYDVKM. The CDR3 runs to 14 residues. The CDR3 is CASSLEWAPYGYTF. The DNA for the CDR3 is TGTGCCAGCAGTTTAGAGTGGGCTCCCTATGGCTACACCTTC.

The count of this clone is one. The chain couples TRBV28 to TRBJ2-5; TRBD1 matches at 10 bases. J lost 5 bases, V lost 8 bases, and 5 bases had no gene match. The CDR3 has 13 residues. Per germline, CDR1 MDHEN and CDR2 SYDVKM. The CDR3 here is CASDRDRGETQYF. The CDR3 nucleotides are TGTGCCAGCGACCGGGACAGGGGTGAGACCCAGTACTTC.

This chain links TRBV7-2 with TRBJ2-7; unclear D gene. Germline V gene data show CDR1 as SGHTA and CDR2 as FQGNSA. The CDR3 is made up of 11 amino acids. The germline V and J ends were trimmed by 1 base and 10 bases, with 8 bases remaining between them. The CDR3 DNA is TGTGCCAGCAGCTTAGAGGGAAAACAGTACTTC. Protein product: CASSLEGKQYF.

The V and J genes are TRBV6-4 and TRBJ2-2; D not certain. V lost 4 bases and J 7 bases, leaving 10 bases between the germline ends. This CDR3 has 13 residues. The germline gives CDR1 MRHNA, CDR2 SNTAGT. In nucleotides, the CDR3 is TGTGCCAGCAGTGCAGTAGAATTCGGGGAGCTGTTTTTT. Its protein is CASSAVEFGELFF.

The rearrangement uses TRBV4-3 and TRBJ2-1; tentative D call: TRBD2 (5 bases). This CDR3 spans 15 amino acids. The germline V and J ends were trimmed by 4 bases and 1 base, with 11 bases remaining between them. Germline lookup yields CDR1 LGHNA and CDR2 YSLEER. DNA of the CDR3: TGCGCCAGCAGCCCCCCCCGGGAATCCTACAATGAGCAGTTCTTC. Translation gives CASSPPRESYNEQFF.

The gene calls are TRBV5-1 and TRBJ2-7, with a possible D match to TRBD2 (6 bases). This CDR3 contains 15 residues. The V and J ends lost 4 bases and 0 bases respectively, with 14 bases between them. Per germline, CDR1 SGHRS and CDR2 YFSETQ. The CDR3 region has the DNA TGCGCCAGCAGCCCCTGGGACTCCAGCTCCTACGAGCAGTACTTC. This encodes CASSPWDSSSYEQYF.

V usage is TRBV30 and J usage is TRBJ2-5, with D possibly being TRBD2 (6 bases). CDR3 length: 13 amino acids. Deletions cut 1 base from V and 4 bases from J, with 10 bases between. Germline-derived CDR1 and CDR2 are GTSNPN and SVGIG (reference sequence). CDR3 nucleotides: TGTGCCTGGAGTGGAGGGAGGCGAGAGACCCAGTACTTC. Its protein is CAWSGGRRETQYF.

V gene TRBV30 combines with J gene TRBJ2-3; D remains unclear. Deletions cut 2 bases from V and 1 base from J, with 7 bases between. The CDR3 extends over 13 amino acids. Germline assignment: CDR1 GTSNPN and CDR2 SVGIG (reference sequence). CDR3 bases: TGTGCCTGGAGTCCCGGGCGCACAGATACGCAGTATTTT. It specifies CAWSPGRTDTQYF.

The chain joins TRBV19 to TRBJ1-1; 8 bases fit TRBD1. The CDR3 totals 18 residues. Germline CDR1 and CDR2: LNHDA and SQIVND (reference sequence). Trimming took 6 bases from V and 0 from J; bases not matched to a gene: 15. CDR3 sequence (DNA): TGTGCCAGTAGGCGGTTCTCAGGACAGGGAAAAGTGAACACTGAAGCTTTCTTT. Translating it yields CASRRFSGQGKVNTEAFF.

The CDR3 reads CASSQDWTDHYGYTF. CDR3 DNA sequence: TGTGCCAGCAGCCAAGACTGGACAGACCACTATGGCTACACCTTC. V and J are TRBV4-2 and TRBJ1-2; possible D gene TRBD1, 6 bases. V was cut by 0 bases and J by 3 bases, with 11 bases left in between. This CDR3 is built from 15 residues. From germline, CDR1 is LGHNA and CDR2 YNFKEQ.

The genes are TRBV4-1 and TRBJ2-3; TRBD2 matches at 8 bases. The CDR3 runs to 18 residues. Trimming removed 4 bases from V and 3 bases from J; junction bases left unmatched: 15. From germline, CDR1 is MGHRA and CDR2 YSYEKL. CDR3 region: CASSLTLLSGRPTDTQYF. CDR3 DNA: TGCGCCAGCAGCCTAACCCTGCTGAGCGGGAGACCGACAGATACGCAGTATTTT.

This chain uses TRBV5-1 with TRBJ1-1; D gene unclear. The germline V and J ends were trimmed by 4 bases and 1 base, with 26 bases remaining between them. The CDR3 extends over 19 amino acids. The germline V gene has CDR1 SGHRS and CDR2 YFSETQ. CDR3 region: CASSLHGDKFRAANTEAFF. CDR3 bases: TGCGCCAGCAGCCTCCACGGAGACAAGTTTCGGGCGGCGAACACTGAAGCTTTCTTT.

V usage is TRBV19 and J usage is TRBJ2-7; 9 nucleotides agree with TRBD1. The germline gives CDR1 LNHDA, CDR2 SQIVND (reference sequence). With 1 base clipped from V and 5 bases from J, the junction kept 9 bases outside the gene matches. The CDR3 length is 16 residues. CDR3 coding DNA: TGTGCCAGTAGTATAGGGCTGGGACAGGGTCCCCACGAGCAGTACTTC. Protein product: CASSIGLGQGPHEQYF. The full variable domain, its missing parts supplied by reference TRBV19 and TRBJ2-7, is DGGITQSPKYLFRKEGQNVTLSCEQNLNHDAMYWYRQDPGQGLRLIYYSQIVNDFQKGDIAEGYSVSREKKESFPLTVTSAQKNPTAFYLCASSIGLGQGPHEQYFGPGTRLTVT.

This clone was observed once. The chain is built from TRBV5-4 and TRBJ2-7, with 9 bases aligning to TRBD2. This CDR3 is 17 amino acids long. V shed 1 base and J 1 base; nucleotides not matched to a gene: 9. Germline CDR1 reads SGHNT; CDR2 reads YYREEE (reference sequence). This chain's CDR3 is CASSLPLAGGSSYEQYF. Written as DNA, the CDR3 is TGTGCCAGCAGCTTGCCCCTTGCGGGAGGGTCTTCCTACGAGCAGTACTTC.

The V call is TRBV27, the J call TRBJ2-1; D is possibly TRBD1 (5 bases). V was trimmed by 5 bases and J by 3 bases, leaving 8 bases between them. Germline CDR1 and CDR2: MNHEY and SMNVEV (reference sequence). The CDR3 length is 13 residues. CDR3 sequence: CASSTGFYNEQFF. DNA for the CDR3: TGTGCCAGCAGTACAGGATTCTACAATGAGCAGTTCTTC.

The chain combines TRBV11-2 with TRBJ1-2; 9 nucleotides align to TRBD1. CDR1 is SGHAT and CDR2 is FQNNGV in the germline V gene. The CDR3 has 12 residues. The V segment lost 6 bases and the J segment 6 bases; nucleotides outside the gene matches: 2. The CDR3 spells CASSTGGNGYTF. As DNA, the CDR3 is TGTGCCAGCAGTACAGGGGGCAATGGCTACACCTTC.

This chain connects TRBV19 to TRBJ2-2; no clear D. Trimming cost V 7 bases and J 4 bases, with 22 bases left between them. CDR3 length: 17 residues. Per germline, CDR1 LNHDA and CDR2 SQIVND (reference sequence). The CDR3 nucleotides are TGTGCCAGTAACCTCCCTTTGGTAAACGGGCCCACCGGGGAGCTGTTTTTT. It is translated as CASNLPLVNGPTGELFF.

The rearrangement uses TRBV6-4 and TRBJ2-2; D ambiguous. This CDR3 spans 13 amino acids. Trimming took 4 bases from V and 2 from J, leaving 5 bases between them. Looked up from germline, CDR1 is MRHNA and CDR2 is SNTAGT. The CDR3 DNA reads as TGTGCCAGCAGTGCCCTCAACACCGGGGAGCTGTTTTTT. Translation: CASSALNTGELFF.

The V call is TRBV10-2, the J call TRBJ2-7; D might be TRBD1 (5 bases). Trimming removed 6 bases from V and 5 bases from J, with 14 bases in between. CDR3 length: 13 amino acids. Per germline, CDR1 WSHSY and CDR2 SAAADI. The CDR3 spells CASRVRAQDEQYF. DNA of the CDR3: TGCGCCAGCAGAGTCAGGGCACAGGACGAGCAGTACTTC.

A single count supports this clone. The chain carries TRBV5-6 and TRBJ1-2; D gene uncertain. In germline, CDR1 is SGHDT, CDR2 YYEEEE. V lost 2 bases and J 6 bases, leaving 17 bases between the germline ends. The CDR3 extends over 15 amino acids. The CDR3 loop reads CASSFLGRTSDGYTF. Here the CDR3 DNA reads TGTGCCAGCAGCTTCCTTGGGAGAACCTCGGATGGCTACACCTTC.

This clone was observed a few times. This chain connects TRBV27 to TRBJ1-5, with D hard to call. The CDR3 is made up of 13 amino acids. CDR1 is MNHEY, CDR2 SMNVEV, per germline (reference sequence). The ends were cut back, 5 bases at V and 4 bases at J, with 9 bases in the middle. In DNA form, the CDR3 reads TGTGCCAGCAGTACGGAAGTTAATCAGCCCCAGCATTTT. Its translation: CASSTEVNQPQHF.

The chain is built from TRBV5-1 and TRBJ2-7, with 9 nucleotides matching TRBD1. CDR1 is SGHRS, CDR2 YFSETQ, per germline. The CDR3 is made up of 14 amino acids. J lost 5 bases, V lost 2 bases, and 5 bases had no gene match. The CDR3 nucleotides read TGCGCCAGCAGCTTCAGGGACAGGGTTGACGAGCAGTACTTC. It yields the protein CASSFRDRVDEQYF.

This CDR3 reads CASSFWQKATEAFF. CDR3 nucleotide sequence: TGTGCCAGCAGTTTTTGGCAAAAGGCCACTGAAGCTTTCTTT. The chain uses TRBV28 and TRBJ1-1, with D unclear. Germline values: CDR1 MDHEN, CDR2 SYDVKM. Trimming stripped 3 bases from V and 4 bases from J, with 12 bases between. The CDR3 is 14 amino acids.

The chain is built from TRBV27 and TRBJ1-5; 7 bases align to TRBD1. Germline values: CDR1 MNHEY, CDR2 SMNVEV (reference sequence). The CDR3 extends over 16 amino acids. The V and J ends lost 5 bases and 1 base, in that order; junction bases with no gene match: 8. DNA of the CDR3: TGTGCCAGCAGTGCCCGGGGACAGATAAGCAATCAGCCCCAGCATTTT. This encodes CASSARGQISNQPQHF.